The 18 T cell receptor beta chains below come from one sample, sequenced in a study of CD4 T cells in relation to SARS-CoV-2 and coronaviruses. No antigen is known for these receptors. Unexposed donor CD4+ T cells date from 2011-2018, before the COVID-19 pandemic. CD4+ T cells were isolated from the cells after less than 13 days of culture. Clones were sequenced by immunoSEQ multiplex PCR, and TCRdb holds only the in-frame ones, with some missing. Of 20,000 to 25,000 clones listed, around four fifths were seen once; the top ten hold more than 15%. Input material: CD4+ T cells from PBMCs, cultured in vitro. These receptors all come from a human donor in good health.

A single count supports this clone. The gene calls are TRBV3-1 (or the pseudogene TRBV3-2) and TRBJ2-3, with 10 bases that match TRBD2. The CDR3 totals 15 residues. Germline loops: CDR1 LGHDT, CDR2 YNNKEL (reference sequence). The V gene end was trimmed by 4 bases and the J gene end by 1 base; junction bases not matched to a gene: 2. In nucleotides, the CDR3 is TGTGCCAGCAGCCCCGGACTAGCGGGCACAGATACGCAGTATTTT. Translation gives CASSPGLAGTDTQYF.

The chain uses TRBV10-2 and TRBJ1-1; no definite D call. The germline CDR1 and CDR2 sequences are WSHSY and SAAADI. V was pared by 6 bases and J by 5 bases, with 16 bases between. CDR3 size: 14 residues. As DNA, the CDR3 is TGCGCCAGCAGGAGAGCAGGACTGGAAACTGAAGCTTTCTTT. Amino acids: CASRRAGLETEAFF.

The CDR3 reads CASSQATGGADTQYF. The CDR3 DNA reads TGTGCCAGCAGCCAAGCGACAGGGGGCGCAGATACGCAGTATTTT. V gene TRBV4-2 combines with J gene TRBJ2-3; 10 positions match TRBD1. Germline values: CDR1 LGHNA, CDR2 YNFKEQ. V lost 1 base and J lost 4; bases outside the gene matches: 2. The CDR3 runs to 15 residues.

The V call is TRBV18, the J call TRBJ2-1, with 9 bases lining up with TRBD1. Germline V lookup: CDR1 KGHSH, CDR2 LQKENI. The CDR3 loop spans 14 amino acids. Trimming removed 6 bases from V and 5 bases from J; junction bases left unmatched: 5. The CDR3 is CASSRGQGNNEQFF. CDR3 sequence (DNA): TGTGCCAGCTCGCGGGGACAGGGTAACAATGAGCAGTTCTTC.

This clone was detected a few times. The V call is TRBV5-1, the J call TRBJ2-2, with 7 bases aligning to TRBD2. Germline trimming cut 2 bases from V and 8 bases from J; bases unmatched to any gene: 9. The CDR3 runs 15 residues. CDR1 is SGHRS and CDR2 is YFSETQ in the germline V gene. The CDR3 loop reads CASSFSIAGDGELFF. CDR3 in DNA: TGCGCCAGCAGCTTTAGTATCGCGGGAGATGGGGAGCTGTTTTTT.

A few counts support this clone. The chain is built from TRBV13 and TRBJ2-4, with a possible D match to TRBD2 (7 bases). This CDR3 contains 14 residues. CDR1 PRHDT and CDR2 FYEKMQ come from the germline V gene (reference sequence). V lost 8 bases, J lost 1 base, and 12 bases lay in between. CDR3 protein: CASLRGGAKNIQYF. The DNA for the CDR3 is TGTGCCAGCTTAAGGGGGGGGGCCAAAAACATTCAGTACTTC.

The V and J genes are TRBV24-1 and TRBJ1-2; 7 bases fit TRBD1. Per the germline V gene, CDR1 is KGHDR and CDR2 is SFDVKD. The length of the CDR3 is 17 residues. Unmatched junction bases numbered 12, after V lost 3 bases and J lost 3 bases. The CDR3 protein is CATSDGKAGTAHYGYTF. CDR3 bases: TGTGCCACCAGTGATGGAAAAGCCGGGACAGCCCACTATGGCTACACCTTC.

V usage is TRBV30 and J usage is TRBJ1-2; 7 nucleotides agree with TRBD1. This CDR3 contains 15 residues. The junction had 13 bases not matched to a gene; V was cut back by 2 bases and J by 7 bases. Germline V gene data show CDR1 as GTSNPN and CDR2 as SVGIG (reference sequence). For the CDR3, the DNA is TGTGCCTGGAGTAAAAAGGGGGCGGCGATGGCTGGCTACACCTTC. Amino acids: CAWSKKGAAMAGYTF.

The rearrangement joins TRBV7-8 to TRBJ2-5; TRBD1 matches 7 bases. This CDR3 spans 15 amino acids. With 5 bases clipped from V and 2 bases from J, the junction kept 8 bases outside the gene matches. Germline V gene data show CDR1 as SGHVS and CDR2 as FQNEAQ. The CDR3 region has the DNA TGTGCCAGCAGCCCCGGGACAGTCGATCAAGAGACCCAGTACTTC. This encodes CASSPGTVDQETQYF.

CDR3 protein: CASRGTSGTYEQYF. The CDR3 DNA is TGTGCCAGCAGAGGGACTAGCGGGACTTACGAGCAGTACTTC. The J gene is TRBJ2-7, the V gene TRBV6-6; TRBD2 matches at 13 bases. With V trimmed by 6 bases and J by 4 bases, 3 bases remained unmatched. The CDR3 consists of 14 residues. Looked up from germline, CDR1 is MNHNY and CDR2 is SVGAGI (reference sequence).

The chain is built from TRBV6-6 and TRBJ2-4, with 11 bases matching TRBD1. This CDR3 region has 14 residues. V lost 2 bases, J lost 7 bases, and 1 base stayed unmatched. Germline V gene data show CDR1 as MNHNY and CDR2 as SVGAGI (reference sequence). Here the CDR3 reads CASSYGQGANIQYF. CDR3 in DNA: TGTGCCAGCAGTTACGGACAGGGGGCCAACATTCAGTACTTC.

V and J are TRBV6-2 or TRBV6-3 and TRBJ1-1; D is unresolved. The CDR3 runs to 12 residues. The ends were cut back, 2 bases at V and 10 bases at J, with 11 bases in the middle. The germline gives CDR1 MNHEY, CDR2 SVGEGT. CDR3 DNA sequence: TGTGCCAGCAGTTACGGGCAGGCCGGAGCTTTCTTT. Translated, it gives CASSYGQAGAFF.

CDR3 DNA: TGTGCCATCAGCTTGGAACCGGGACAGGGGTTGGGATCTAATGAAAAACTGTTTTTT. Residues: CAISLEPGQGLGSNEKLFF. V is TRBV10-3 and J is TRBJ1-4; 10 bases line up with TRBD1. The CDR3 extends over 19 amino acids. CDR1 and CDR2 from the germline V gene are ENHRY and SYGVKD. V was clipped by 6 bases and J by 3 bases; unmatched bases: 16.

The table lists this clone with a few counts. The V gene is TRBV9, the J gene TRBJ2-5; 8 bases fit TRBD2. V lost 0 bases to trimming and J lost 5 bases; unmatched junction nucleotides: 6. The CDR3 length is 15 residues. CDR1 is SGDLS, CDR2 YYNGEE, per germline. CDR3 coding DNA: TGTGCCAGCAGCGTAGCGGGAGGGCCGGGGGAGACCCAGTACTTC. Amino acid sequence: CASSVAGGPGETQYF. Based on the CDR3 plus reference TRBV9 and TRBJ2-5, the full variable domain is DSGVTQTPKHLITATGQRVTLRCSPRSGDLSVYWYQQSLDQGLQFLIQYYNGEERAKGNILERFSAQQFPDLHSELNLSSLELGDSALYFCASSVAGGPGETQYFGPGTRLLVL.

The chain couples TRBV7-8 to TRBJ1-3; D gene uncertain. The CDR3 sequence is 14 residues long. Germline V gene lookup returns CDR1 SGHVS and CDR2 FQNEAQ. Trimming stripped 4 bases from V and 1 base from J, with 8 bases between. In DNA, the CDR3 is TGTGCCAGCAGCTGGGCTGTTTCTGGAAACACCATATATTTT. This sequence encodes CASSWAVSGNTIYF.

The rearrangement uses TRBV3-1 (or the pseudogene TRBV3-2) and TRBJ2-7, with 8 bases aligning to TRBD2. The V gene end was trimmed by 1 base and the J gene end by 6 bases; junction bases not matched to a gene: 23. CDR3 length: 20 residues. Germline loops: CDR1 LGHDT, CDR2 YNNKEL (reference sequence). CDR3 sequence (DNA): TGTGCCAGCAGCCAAGCCCTGGCGGGAGGAACGGTTAAAAGGTTGGTCGAGCAGTACTTC. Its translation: CASSQALAGGTVKRLVEQYF.

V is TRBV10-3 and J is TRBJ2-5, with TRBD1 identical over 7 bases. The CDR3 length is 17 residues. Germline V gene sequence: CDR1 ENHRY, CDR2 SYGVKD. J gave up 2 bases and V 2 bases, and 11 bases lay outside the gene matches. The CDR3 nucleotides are TGTGCCATCAGTGAGGGTCACAGGGGTGGAGCACAAGAGACCCAGTACTTC. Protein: CAISEGHRGGAQETQYF.

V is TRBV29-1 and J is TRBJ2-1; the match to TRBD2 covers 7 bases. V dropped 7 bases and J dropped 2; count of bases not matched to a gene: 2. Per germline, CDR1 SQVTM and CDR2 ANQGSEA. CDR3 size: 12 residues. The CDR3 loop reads CSAGTTYNEQFF. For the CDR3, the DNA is TGCAGCGCAGGGACTACCTACAATGAGCAGTTCTTC.